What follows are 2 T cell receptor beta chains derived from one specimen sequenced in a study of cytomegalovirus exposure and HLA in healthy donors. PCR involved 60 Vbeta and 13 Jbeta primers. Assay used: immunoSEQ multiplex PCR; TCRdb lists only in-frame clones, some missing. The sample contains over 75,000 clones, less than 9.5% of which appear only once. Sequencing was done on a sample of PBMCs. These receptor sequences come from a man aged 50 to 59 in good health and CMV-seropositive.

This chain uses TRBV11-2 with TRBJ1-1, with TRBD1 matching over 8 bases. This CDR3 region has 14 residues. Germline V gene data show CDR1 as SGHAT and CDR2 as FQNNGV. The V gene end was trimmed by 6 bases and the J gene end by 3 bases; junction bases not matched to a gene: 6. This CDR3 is CASRPRTGHTEAFF. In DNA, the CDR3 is TGTGCCAGCAGGCCTCGGACAGGGCACACTGAAGCTTTCTTT.

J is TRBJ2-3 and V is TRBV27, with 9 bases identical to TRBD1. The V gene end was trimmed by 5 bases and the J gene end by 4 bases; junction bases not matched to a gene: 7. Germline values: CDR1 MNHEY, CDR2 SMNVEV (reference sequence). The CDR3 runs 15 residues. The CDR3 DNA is TGTGCCAGCAGTACGCCGGGACAGGGATCAGATACGCAGTATTTT. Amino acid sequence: CASSTPGQGSDTQYF.